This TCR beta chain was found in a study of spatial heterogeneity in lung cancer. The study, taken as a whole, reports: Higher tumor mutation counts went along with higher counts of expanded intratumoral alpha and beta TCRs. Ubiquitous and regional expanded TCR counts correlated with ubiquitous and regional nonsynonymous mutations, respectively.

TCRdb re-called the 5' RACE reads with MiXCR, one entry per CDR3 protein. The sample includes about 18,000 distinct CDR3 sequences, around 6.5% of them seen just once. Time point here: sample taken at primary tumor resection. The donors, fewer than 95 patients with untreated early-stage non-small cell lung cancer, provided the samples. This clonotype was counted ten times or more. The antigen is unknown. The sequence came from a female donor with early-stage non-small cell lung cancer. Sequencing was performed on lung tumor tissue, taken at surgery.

CDR3 in amino acids: CASSLAPNRVSYEQYF. The DNA of the CDR3 is TGCGCCAGCAGCTTGGCGCCAAACAGGGTCTCCTACGAGCAGTACTTC. The chain uses TRBV5-1 and TRBJ2-7, with D perhaps TRBD1 (6 bases). V shed 0 bases and J shed 0 bases, with 13 bases lying between them. The V gene's germline CDR1 is SGHRS and CDR2 YFSETQ. CDR3 length: 16 amino acids.